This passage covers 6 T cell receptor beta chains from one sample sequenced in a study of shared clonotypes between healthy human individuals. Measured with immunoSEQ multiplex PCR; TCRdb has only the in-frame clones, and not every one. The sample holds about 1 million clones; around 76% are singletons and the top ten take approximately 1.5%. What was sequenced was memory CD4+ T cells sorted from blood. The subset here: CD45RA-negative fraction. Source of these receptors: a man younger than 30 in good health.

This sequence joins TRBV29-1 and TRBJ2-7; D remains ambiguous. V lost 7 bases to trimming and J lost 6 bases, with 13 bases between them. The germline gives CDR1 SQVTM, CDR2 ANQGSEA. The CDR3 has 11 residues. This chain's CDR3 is CSALSTPEQYF. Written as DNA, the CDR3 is TGCAGCGCCCTTTCCACCCCCGAGCAGTACTTC.

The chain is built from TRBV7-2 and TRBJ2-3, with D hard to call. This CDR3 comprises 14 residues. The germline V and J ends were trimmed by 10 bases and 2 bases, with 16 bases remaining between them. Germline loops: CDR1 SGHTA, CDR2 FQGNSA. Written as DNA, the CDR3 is TGTGCCACTTCGAGCCGGCCCAACACAGATACGCAGTATTTT. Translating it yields CATSSRPNTDTQYF.

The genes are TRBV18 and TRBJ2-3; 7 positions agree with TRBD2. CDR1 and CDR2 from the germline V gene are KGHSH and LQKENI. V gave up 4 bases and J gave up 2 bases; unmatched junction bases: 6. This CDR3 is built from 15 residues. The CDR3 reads CASSRTSVPTDTQYF. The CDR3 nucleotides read TGTGCCAGCTCACGAACTAGCGTCCCCACAGATACGCAGTATTTT.

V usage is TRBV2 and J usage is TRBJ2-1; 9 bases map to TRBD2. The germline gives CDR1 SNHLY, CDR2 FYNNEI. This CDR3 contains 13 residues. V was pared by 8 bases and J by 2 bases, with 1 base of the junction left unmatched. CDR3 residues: CASGLATYNEQFF. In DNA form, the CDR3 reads TGTGCCAGCGGACTAGCGACCTACAATGAGCAGTTCTTC.

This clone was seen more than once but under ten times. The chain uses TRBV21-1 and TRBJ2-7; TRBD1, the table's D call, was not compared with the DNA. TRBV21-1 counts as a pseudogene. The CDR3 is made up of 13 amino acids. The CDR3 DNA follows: TGTGCCAGCCTACCCGGACACAACTACGAGCAGTACTTC. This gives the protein CASLPGHNYEQYF.

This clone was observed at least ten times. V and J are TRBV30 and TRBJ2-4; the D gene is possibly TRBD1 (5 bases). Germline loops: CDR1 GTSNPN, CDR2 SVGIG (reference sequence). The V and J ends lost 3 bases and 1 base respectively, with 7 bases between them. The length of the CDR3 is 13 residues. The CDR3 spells CAWRSGAKNIQYF. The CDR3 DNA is TGTGCCTGGAGGTCAGGGGCCAAAAACATTCAGTACTTC.